This T cell receptor beta chain was sequenced for a study of OX40 agonist ivuxolimab in advanced cancers. Study background: It was ivuxolimab, an agonistic anti-OX40 (CD134) antibody, that patients were treated with. Age averaged around 54 years (range roughly 23 to 90), and just over 80% were male.

General study points: Expanded clones were, on average, more numerous among CD8+ T cells than CD4+.

The CDR3 covers 15 residues. CDR1 is MNHEY and CDR2 is SMNVEV in the germline V gene (reference sequence). Trimming left V 2 bases short and J 3 bases short, with 10 bases between. The assay was immunoSEQ multiplex PCR, and TCRdb's table has in-frame clones only and misses some. The profile shows 20,000 to 25,000 clones, 60% to 80% of them singletons. A note on this clone: What it binds is not known.

The sequences come from CD4+ or CD8+ T cells sorted from blood, collected in a trial of the OX40 agonist ivuxolimab. The chain joins TRBV27 to TRBJ2-2; the D is unclear. The TCR sequence derives from an adult with an advanced solid tumor such as melanoma, head and neck, liver or kidney cancer. The CDR3 DNA reads as TGTGCCAGCAGTTTACGACTTCCTTACACCGGGGAGCTGTTTTTT. This codes for CASSLRLPYTGELFF.